What follows describes a single T cell receptor (beta chain). This record comes from a study of blood T cell repertoires in COVID-19. Study-wide background: From T cells, B-cell-depleted T cells, or PBMCs came the material, which was cDNA or gDNA.

Assay used: immunoSEQ multiplex PCR; TCRdb lists only in-frame clones, some missing. The table has over 200,000 clones, about four fifths seen once; the top ten hold approximately 1.8%. The CDR3 sequence is 17 residues long. The rearrangement uses TRBV21-1 and TRBJ1-5. TRBV21-1 constitutes a pseudogene. The specimen was PBMCs or T cells enriched from blood (not recorded which). This TCR was sampled from a man aged 55-75 years who had recovered from COVID-19. The CDR3 region is CASTRGARRYSNQPQHF. CDR3 in DNA: TGTGCCAGCACCCGGGGGGCCAGGCGATATAGCAATCAGCCCCAGCATTTT.